These T cell receptor beta chains were read from a single sample in a study of blood T cell repertoires in COVID-19. Only in-frame clones appear in the TCRdb table, and some are missing; sequencing was by immunoSEQ multiplex PCR. Of over 80,000 clones in the sample, about 89% were seen once. The sample was peripheral blood. The origin of the receptors is a human donor in a cohort sampled during active COVID-19. CDR3s include the opening cysteine and the closing phenylalanine or tryptophan. A D gene is named only where the DNA matches it firmly. Where a row states a size, it is once, few, many or the class of an expanded clone; other rows omit it.

TRBD2 | TRBJ2-3 | NA | TRBV2 | CASSSSGDQYF
TRBD1 | TRBJ2-7 | NA | TRBV4-2 | CASSPTGGREDEQYF
TRBD2 | TRBJ2-7 | NA | TRBV7-2 | CASSLTSEGELEQYF
NA | TRBJ2-2 | NA | TRBV18 | CASSPPSRVGELFF
NA | TRBJ1-1 | NA | TRBV11-2 | CASSPDRQNTEAFF
TRBD2 | TRBJ2-1 | NA | TRBV9 | CASSGLAGDEQFF
TRBD1 | TRBJ2-7 | NA | TRBV28 | CASSLMAGGYEQYF
NA | TRBJ1-5 | few | TRBV6-1 | CASSDVNGQPQHF
NA | TRBJ1-3 | NA | TRBV7-9 | CASSLWLSGNTIYF
NA | TRBJ2-7 | once | TRBV10-3 | CAIRMGGVHEQYF
TRBD1 | TRBJ2-2 | NA | TRBV7-3 | CASSLRTGGRELFF
TRBD1 | TRBJ1-4 | NA | TRBV27 | CASSRWGNLGQGAGTNEKLFF
NA | TRBJ1-1 | NA | TRBV27 | CASTSSRVPGEAFF
TRBD1 | TRBJ2-7 | NA | TRBV11-2 | CASSPSGQGPYEQYF
NA | TRBJ1-2 | NA | TRBV29-1 | CSVDSPNYGYTF
TRBD2 | TRBJ2-7 | NA | TRBV6-2/TRBV6-3 | CASSYALAGTYEQYF
TRBD2 | TRBJ2-1 | NA | TRBV6-5 | CASSLTSGTYNEQFF
NA | TRBJ2-7 | NA | TRBV7-9 | CASGTGQSSYEQYF
TRBD2 | TRBJ2-1 | NA | TRBV3-1/TRBV3-2 | CASSRNGGGSYNEQFF
TRBD1 | TRBJ1-2 | NA | TRBV4-2 | CASSQDLGQAAYGYTF
NA | TRBJ2-1 | NA | TRBV7-3 | CASSLIGSSYNEQFF
TRBD2 | TRBJ2-1 | NA | TRBV2 | CASSGLGTSGRYHEQFF
NA | TRBJ1-3 | NA | TRBV2 | CASSTTSRSGNTIYF
NA | TRBJ2-1 | NA | TRBV19 | CASSMKSVRVMGLGNEQFF
TRBD1 | TRBJ1-1 | NA | TRBV12-5 | CASGGTAEAFF
NA | TRBJ2-5 | NA | TRBV18 | CASPGHNQRGTPRARQETQYF
NA | TRBJ2-7 | NA | TRBV4-3 | CASSQETVYEQYF
TRBD1 | TRBJ2-2 | once | TRBV19 | CASSITVARGKTGELFF
NA | TRBJ2-3 | once | TRBV27 | CASSLSGISSDTQYF
TRBD1 | TRBJ2-1 | NA | TRBV9 | CASSPRRITGTGDKFF
NA | TRBJ1-6 | NA | TRBV19 | CASSRRESSYNSPLHF
TRBD1 | TRBJ1-4 | NA | TRBV7-2 | CASSLEQGAKKLFF
NA | TRBJ1-2 | NA | TRBV11-2 | CASSFSSGGHGYTF
TRBD2 | TRBJ2-7 | NA | TRBV7-2 | CASSSQISGTSGGRQYF
NA | TRBJ2-7 | NA | TRBV5-4 | CASSSTGTEQYF
NA | TRBJ1-1 | NA | TRBV9 | CASSVSDRTMNTEAFF
TRBD1 | TRBJ2-1 | NA | TRBV18 | CASSDRDRGFDEQFF
NA | TRBJ2-5 | once | TRBV28 | CASSSSGGGSETQYF
NA | TRBJ1-4 | once | TRBV12-3/TRBV12-4 | CASSFSQGGLFF
NA | TRBJ2-2 | NA | TRBV27 | CASSLGVRAVGNTGELFF
NA | TRBJ2-7 | NA | TRBV9 | CASSVTGRGDEQYF
TRBD1 | TRBJ2-3 | NA | TRBV5-4 | CASSRQGESTDTQYF
TRBD1 | TRBJ1-6 | NA | TRBV3-1/TRBV3-2 | CASSQERTGPWGDSPLHF
NA | TRBJ1-1 | NA | TRBV5-4 | CASSLVRGKNTEAFF
NA | TRBJ1-4 | NA | TRBV25-1 | CAPHVHPGCCEKLFF
NA | TRBJ1-1 | NA | TRBV3-1/TRBV3-2 | CASSQKGGEAFF
TRBD2 | TRBJ2-7 | once | TRBV7-2 | CASSLEVSGGSYEQYF
NA | TRBJ1-2 | few | TRBV6-6 | CASSPQRGGARIYGYTF
TRBD1 | TRBJ2-1 | NA | TRBV11-2 | CASSRVGTGGWNEQFF
NA | TRBJ2-1 | once | TRBV10-3 | CAIIPDSSYNEQFF
NA | TRBJ1-4 | NA | TRBV9 | CASSLQGLDEKLFF
TRBD2 | TRBJ2-5 | NA | TRBV3-1/TRBV3-2 | CASSQAGGRETQYF
NA | TRBJ1-2 | NA | TRBV24-1 | CATSDRGHHTIQGLTF